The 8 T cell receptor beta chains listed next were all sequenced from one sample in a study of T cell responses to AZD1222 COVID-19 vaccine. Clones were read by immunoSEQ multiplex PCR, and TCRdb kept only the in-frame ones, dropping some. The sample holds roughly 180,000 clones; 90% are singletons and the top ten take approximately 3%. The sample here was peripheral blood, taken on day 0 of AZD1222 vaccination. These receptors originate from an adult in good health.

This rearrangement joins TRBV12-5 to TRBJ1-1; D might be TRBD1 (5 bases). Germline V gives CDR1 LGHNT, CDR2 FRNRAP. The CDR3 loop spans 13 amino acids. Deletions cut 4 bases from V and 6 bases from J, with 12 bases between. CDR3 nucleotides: TGTGCTAGTGGTTGGGGCCGCACAGCTGAAGCTTTCTTT. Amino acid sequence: CASGWGRTAEAFF.

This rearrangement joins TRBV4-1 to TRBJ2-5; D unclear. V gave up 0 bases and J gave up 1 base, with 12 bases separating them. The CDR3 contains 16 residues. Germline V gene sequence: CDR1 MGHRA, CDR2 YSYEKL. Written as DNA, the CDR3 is TGCGCCAGCAGCCAAGATTCCTGGCGCCCCCAAGAGACCCAGTACTTC. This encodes CASSQDSWRPQETQYF.

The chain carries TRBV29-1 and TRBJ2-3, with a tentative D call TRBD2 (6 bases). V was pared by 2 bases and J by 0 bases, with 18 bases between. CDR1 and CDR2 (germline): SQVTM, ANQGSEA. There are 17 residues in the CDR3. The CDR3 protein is CSVELVADVSSTDTQYF. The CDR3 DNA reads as TGCAGCGTTGAATTGGTAGCGGATGTCTCTAGCACAGATACGCAGTATTTT.

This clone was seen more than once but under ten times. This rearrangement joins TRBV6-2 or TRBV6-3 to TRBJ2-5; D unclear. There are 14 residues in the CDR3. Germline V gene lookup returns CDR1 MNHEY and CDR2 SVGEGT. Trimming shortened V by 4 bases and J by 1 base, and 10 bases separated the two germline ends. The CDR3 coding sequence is TGTGCCAGCAGTTCAGTTGTAGGCCAAGAGACCCAGTACTTC. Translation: CASSSVVGQETQYF.

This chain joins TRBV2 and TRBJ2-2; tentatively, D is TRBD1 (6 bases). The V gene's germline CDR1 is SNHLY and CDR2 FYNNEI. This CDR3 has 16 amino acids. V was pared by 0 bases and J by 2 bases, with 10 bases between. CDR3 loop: CASSEATGLNTGELFF. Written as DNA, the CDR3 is TGTGCCAGCAGTGAAGCGACAGGTCTTAACACCGGGGAGCTGTTTTTT.

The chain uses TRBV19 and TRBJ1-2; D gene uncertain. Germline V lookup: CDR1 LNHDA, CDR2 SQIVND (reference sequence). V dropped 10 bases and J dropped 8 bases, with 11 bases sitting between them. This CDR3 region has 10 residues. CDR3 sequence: CATPRGGYTF. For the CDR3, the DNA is TGTGCCACCCCACGAGGAGGCTACACCTTC.

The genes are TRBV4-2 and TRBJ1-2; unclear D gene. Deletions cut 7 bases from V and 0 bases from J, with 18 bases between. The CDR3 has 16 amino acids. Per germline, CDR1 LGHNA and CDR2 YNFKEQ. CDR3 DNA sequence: TGTGCCAGCACCCGAAGTGCCGAGACGACTAACTATGGCTACACCTTC. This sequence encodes CASTRSAETTNYGYTF.

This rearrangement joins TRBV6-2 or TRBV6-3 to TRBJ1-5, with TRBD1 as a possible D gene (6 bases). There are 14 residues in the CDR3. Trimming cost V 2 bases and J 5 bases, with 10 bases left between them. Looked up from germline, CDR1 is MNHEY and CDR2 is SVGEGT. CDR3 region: CASSYNHRDQPQHF. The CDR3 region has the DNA TGTGCCAGCAGTTACAACCACAGGGATCAGCCCCAGCATTTT.